This TCR beta chain derives from a study of blood T cell repertoires in COVID-19 (TCRdb year 2020). With respect to the entire study: Collaborator samples came from the United States, Italy and Spain and covered acute and convalescent phases of COVID-19. The prospective study material was composed of cDNA or gDNA derived from T cells, B-cell-depleted T cells, or PBMCs. Subjects who had been exposed to COVID-19, were actively infected with it, or had recovered from it provided the deeply sampled blood TCRbeta repertoires that made up the dataset. The repertoires were made available in a free public database intended to serve as a resource for research on the immune response to SARS-CoV-2. Samples were obtained from the ongoing ImmuneRACE study (first 160 participants) and from 1,254 subjects provided by 6 global collaborators. Nearly every sample came with metadata listing a de-identified subject ID, COVID-19 status, age in years and sex. HLA class I and class II types, where available, came from metadata supplied by the sample provider rather than from assay-based typing.

Participants in the prospective study were aged about 18 to 90 years, lived in over 20 United States geographic areas, and enrolled through a virtual design. In the prospective study, cohorts were assigned on the basis of participant-reported clinical history obtained from a screening survey and a study questionnaire. Recovered participants in ImmuneRACE Cohort 3 were defined as having two consecutive negative NP/OP PCR tests, clearance from a healthcare professional, or resolution of symptoms. In the prospective study, mobile phlebotomists collected whole blood, serum and a nasopharyngeal or oropharyngeal swab from each participant. Over a 2-month period, participants in the prospective study had the option of providing additional blood draws and questionnaires. Blood samples from the prospective study were shipped frozen or at room temperature prior to DNA extraction. Overall study results and their limits: How much clinical and demographic metadata was included differed by source and by participant, and the metadata was provided uncurated.

V gives up 6 bases and J gives up 0 bases, and the segment between their germline ends measures 7 bases. Including the terminal cysteine and phenylalanine, the CDR3 comprises 13 residues. Just the 39-base CDR3 DNA is kept, in frame starting at base 1. The germline V gene gives CDR1 as LGHNA and CDR2 as YNFKEQ. The sample holds one count of this clone. Its cognate antigen has yet to be identified. Base quality data are lacking; no much larger clone is found one base away. TCRbeta CDR3 regions were amplified from genomic DNA using the immunoSEQ Assay, a bias-controlled multiplex PCR. Regarding the original processing steps: Nucleated cell counts per sample were estimated from amplification of reference gene primers within the assay. To quantify the absolute abundance of each unique TCRbeta CDR3 rearrangement, sequence reads were collapsed and filtered. For each sample, productive Simpson clonality was calculated as the square root of Simpson's diversity index over productive rearrangements. Drawn from immuneACCESS, this table holds only the in-frame rearrangements with V and J called that TCRdb kept. Clones are partly lost; checked studies trace under half to an unresolved V gene and leave the rest unexplained. The DNA gave D and trimming, while V, J and clone size come from that table. The sample includes fewer than 400,000 clones, with approximately 85% observed a single time. Clones ranked in the top ten supply roughly 2% of the sample.

The source is a man in his thirties or forties who had recovered from COVID-19. The V and J segments used are TRBV4-2 and TRBJ2-3; the D gene is unclear. Sequenced sample: PBMCs or T cells enriched from blood (not recorded which). The CDR3 protein sequence reads: CASRRLSTDTQYF. The DNA sequence is as follows: TGTGCCAGCAGGCGGCTGAGCACAGATACGCAGTATTTT.